Shown below are 12 T cell receptor beta chains from a single sample sequenced in a study of T-cell reconstitution after alpha-beta-depleted transplantation in children. Researchers prepared the TCRbeta library using unique molecular identifiers, the study reports. Via MiXCR, TCRdb re-called the PCR reads, giving one row per CDR3 protein. In the table there are about 640,000 distinct CDR3 sequences, around a sixth of which are singletons. The source was PBMCs from the stem cell graft donor, collected from the stem cell graft. These receptors came from a human donor who donated a stem cell graft to a child with acute myeloid leukemia.

Ten or more counts support this clonotype. CDR3 region: CASSRDSYTDTQYF. The CDR3 DNA reads as TGTGCCAGCAGCCGCGACAGCTACACAGATACGCAGTATTTT. The genes are TRBV7-2 and TRBJ2-3; D might be TRBD1 (5 bases). The germline V gene encodes CDR1 SGHTA and CDR2 FQGNSA. Trimming shortened V by 5 bases and J by 2 bases, and 11 bases separated the two germline ends. CDR3 length: 14 amino acids.

This chain joins TRBV30 and TRBJ1-4; the D gene is possibly TRBD1 (5 bases). V was trimmed by 4 bases and J by 0 bases, leaving 18 bases between them. The germline CDR1 and CDR2 sequences are GTSNPN and SVGIG (reference sequence). This CDR3 has 17 residues. The CDR3 DNA reads as TGTGCCTGGAACATGGACAACCTGCCTTCAACTAATGAAAAACTGTTTTTT. Protein product: CAWNMDNLPSTNEKLFF.

The table lists this clonotype with many counts. The rearrangement joins TRBV7-2 to TRBJ1-3; the D gene is possibly TRBD1 (5 bases). In germline, CDR1 is SGHTA, CDR2 FQGNSA. The CDR3 consists of 16 residues. V was shortened by 1 base and J by 2 bases, with 12 bases between the two germline ends. The CDR3 sequence is CASSLGVRGTGNTIYF. CDR3 in DNA: TGTGCCAGCAGCTTAGGGGTACGGGGGACTGGAAACACCATATATTTT.

This clonotype was seen only a few times. The J gene is TRBJ2-3, the V gene TRBV5-6; possible D gene TRBD1, 5 bases. The CDR3 extends over 15 amino acids. Germline CDR1 SGHDT, CDR2 YYEEEE. V was shortened by 0 bases and J by 4 bases, with 12 bases between the two germline ends. Here the CDR3 reads CASSLEGNRADTQYF. In DNA, the CDR3 is TGTGCCAGCAGCTTGGAGGGGAATCGGGCAGATACGCAGTATTTT.

Comment on this clonotype: Just one base apart from a much larger clone, this may be a read error. J is TRBJ2-7 and V is TRBV10-3; D possibly corresponds to TRBD2 (6 bases). CDR1 and CDR2 from the germline V gene are ENHRY and SYGVKD. Trimming removed 8 bases at V and 5 bases at J, with 13 bases between. This CDR3 has 12 amino acids. CDR3 amino acids: CAISPREDEQYF. DNA for the CDR3: TGTGCCATCTCCCCCAGGGAGGACGAGCAGTACTTC.

This clonotype was counted a few times. V gene TRBV7-2 combines with J gene TRBJ2-1; D is uncertain. The ends were cut back, 5 bases at V and 7 bases at J, with 12 bases in the middle. CDR1 is SGHTA, CDR2 FQGNSA, per germline. The CDR3 has 13 residues. The CDR3 reads CASSTRAKNEQFF. CDR3 DNA: TGTGCCAGCAGCACCCGGGCCAAGAATGAGCAGTTCTTC.

This clonotype was observed at least ten times. V gene TRBV7-2 combines with J gene TRBJ2-7; D not certain. This CDR3 is 13 amino acids long. Germline V gene lookup returns CDR1 SGHTA and CDR2 FQGNSA. With 1 base removed from V and 4 bases from J, the gap between germline ends came to 8 bases. CDR3 residues: CASSLESLYEQYF. CDR3 nucleotides: TGTGCCAGCAGCTTAGAGTCCTTATACGAGCAGTACTTC.

The V and J genes are TRBV10-3 and TRBJ2-3, with TRBD1 matching 9 bases. The germline gives CDR1 ENHRY, CDR2 SYGVKD. The CDR3 is made up of 15 amino acids. V shed 2 bases and J 5 bases; nucleotides not matched to a gene: 5. CDR3 DNA sequence: TGTGCCATCAGTGAGCCGGGGACAGGGAAAGATACGCAGTATTTT. Amino acid sequence: CAISEPGTGKDTQYF.

The J gene is TRBJ2-4, the V gene TRBV6-1; possible D gene TRBD2, 5 bases. With 5 bases removed from V and 8 bases from J, the gap between germline ends came to 16 bases. Germline assignment: CDR1 MNHNS and CDR2 SASEGT. The CDR3 sequence is 14 residues long. CDR3 loop: CASSKVSGLDIQYF. Written as DNA, the CDR3 is TGTGCCAGCAGTAAAGTATCGGGGTTGGACATTCAGTACTTC.

The chain couples TRBV10-1 to TRBJ2-6; the match to TRBD2 covers 7 bases. This CDR3 comprises 14 residues. V was pared by 11 bases and J by 0 bases, with 4 bases of the junction left unmatched. Looked up from germline, CDR1 is WNHNN and CDR2 is SYGVQD (reference sequence). CDR3 sequence reads: CAAGGSSGANVLTF. The CDR3 DNA sequence: TGCGCCGCCGGGGGGTCCTCTGGGGCCAACGTCCTGACTTTC.

This clonotype was observed a handful of times. The V gene is TRBV3-1, the J gene TRBJ2-7; 8 bases match TRBD1. The CDR3 consists of 19 residues. Germline assignment: CDR1 LGHDT and CDR2 YNNKEL (reference sequence). After removal of 8 bases from V and 0 bases from J, the junction contained 21 bases not matched to a gene. CDR3 amino acids: CASGKPTGANSPSSYEQYF. The CDR3 coding sequence is TGTGCCAGCGGAAAACCGACAGGGGCCAATTCTCCTAGCTCCTACGAGCAGTACTTC.

The sample holds a few counts of this clonotype. The chain is built from TRBV12-3 or TRBV12-4 and TRBJ1-2; 8 nucleotides line up with TRBD1. The CDR3 totals 14 residues. V was clipped by 6 bases and J by 8 bases; unmatched bases: 11. The CDR3 coding sequence is TGTGCCAGCAGGCTGGCCGGGACAGGAAGAGGCTACACCTTC. Translating gives CASRLAGTGRGYTF.